A single sample gave rise to the 11 T cell receptor beta chains below, sequenced in a study of cytomegalovirus exposure and HLA in healthy donors (TCRdb year 2017). Library prep was done by the immunoSEQ multiplex PCR assay. A mixture of 60 forward primers for TCR Vbeta segments and 13 reverse primers for TCR Jbeta segments was used in the multiplex PCR. TCRdb took this table from immuneACCESS and kept in-frame rearrangements with V and J called. Such tables lack part of the clones; where checked against another copy, unresolved V genes explain under half of the gap, and the rest is unexplained. The sample has 150,000 to 180,000 clones on record, around 74% of them singletons. The ten largest clones add up to over 1.1% of the sample. The specimen sequenced was PBMCs. The receptors derive from a man aged 18 to 29 in good health and CMV-seronegative.

This chain links TRBV30 with TRBJ1-2; 9 nucleotides agree with TRBD1. The CDR3 sequence is 16 residues long. The V gene's germline CDR1 is GTSNPN and CDR2 SVGIG (reference sequence). V lost 0 bases and J lost 4; bases outside the gene matches: 9. The CDR3 loop reads CAWSVPGQGRSYGYTF. Here the CDR3 DNA reads TGTGCCTGGAGTGTACCGGGACAGGGAAGGTCCTATGGCTACACCTTC.

The J gene is TRBJ1-2, the V gene TRBV19; no reliable D call. V lost 7 bases and J 4 bases, leaving 16 bases between the germline ends. CDR1 and CDR2 from the germline V gene are LNHDA and SQIVND (reference sequence). CDR3 size: 14 residues. The CDR3 region is CASTVGGKPYGYTF. The DNA for the CDR3 is TGTGCCAGTACCGTTGGCGGCAAGCCCTATGGCTACACCTTC.

This clone was seen a few times. The V gene is TRBV27, the J gene TRBJ2-7; TRBD1 agrees at 10 bases. The CDR3 has 17 residues. V shed 4 bases and J 5 bases; nucleotides not matched to a gene: 14. Germline V gene data show CDR1 as MNHEY and CDR2 as SMNVEV (reference sequence). As DNA, the CDR3 is TGTGCCAGCAGTTCGGGATCCTACTTGACAGGGGGCAACGAGCAGTACTTC. Its protein product is CASSSGSYLTGGNEQYF.

This clone showed up just a few times. The rearrangement uses TRBV7-8 and TRBJ2-1, with 8 bases that match TRBD2. Trimming at V came to 8 bases and at J to 5 bases, leaving 11 bases not matched to a gene. The CDR3 contains 15 residues. Germline-derived CDR1 and CDR2 are SGHVS and FQNEAQ. CDR3 DNA: TGTGCCAGCTTCCTGAATGGAGCGGGGGACAATGAGCAGTTCTTC. Protein product: CASFLNGAGDNEQFF.

The chain recombines TRBV30 with TRBJ2-6; 9 nucleotides match TRBD1. CDR1 is GTSNPN and CDR2 is SVGIG in the germline V gene (reference sequence). J was trimmed by 0 bases and V by 3 bases; bases with no gene match: 3. This CDR3 region has 16 residues. The DNA of the CDR3 is TGTGCCTGGAGCGCGACAGGGGGCTCTGGGGCCAACGTCCTGACTTTC. It is translated as CAWSATGGSGANVLTF.

The rearrangement joins TRBV29-1 to TRBJ2-5; 9 nucleotides agree with TRBD1. J was trimmed by 3 bases and V by 6 bases; bases with no gene match: 8. From germline, CDR1 is SQVTM and CDR2 ANQGSEA. The CDR3 is made up of 14 amino acids. For the CDR3, the DNA is TGCAGCGTCCTCCTCAGGGACAGGGAAGAGACCCAGTACTTC. It translates to CSVLLRDREETQYF.

V is TRBV4-1 and J is TRBJ2-7; 10 positions agree with TRBD1. CDR1 and CDR2 from the germline V gene are MGHRA and YSYEKL. With V trimmed by 5 bases and J by 2 bases, 9 bases remained unmatched. This CDR3 is built from 16 residues. As DNA, the CDR3 is TGCGCCAGCAGCTTTCTTCCCGGGACAGGGGCCTACGAGCAGTACTTC. The encoded protein is CASSFLPGTGAYEQYF.

The chain recombines TRBV30 with TRBJ2-2; perhaps TRBD1 as D (5 bases). Per the germline V gene, CDR1 is GTSNPN and CDR2 is SVGIG (reference sequence). The V end was cut by 8 bases, the J end by 3 bases, with 7 bases between. CDR3 size: 11 residues. The CDR3 DNA follows: TGTGCCAAACAGGACACCGGGGAGCTGTTTTTT. Encoded protein: CAKQDTGELFF.

J is TRBJ1-1 and V is TRBV29-1; the D gene is possibly TRBD1 (6 bases). Germline CDR1 and CDR2: SQVTM and ANQGSEA. Deletions cut 6 bases from V and 3 bases from J, with 11 bases between. This CDR3 region has 12 residues. The CDR3 DNA is TGCAGCGTAAAACAGGGTGACACTGAAGCTTTCTTT. Translating gives CSVKQGDTEAFF.

J is TRBJ1-1 and V is TRBV4-1, with 8 nucleotides matching TRBD1. Germline V gene lookup returns CDR1 MGHRA and CDR2 YSYEKL. V lost 1 base to trimming and J lost 3 bases; unmatched junction nucleotides: 7. CDR3 size: 16 residues. CDR3 protein: CASSQVPQGAYTEAFF. As DNA, the CDR3 is TGCGCCAGCAGCCAAGTGCCCCAGGGGGCTTACACTGAAGCTTTCTTT.

There are a few counts of this clone. The chain combines TRBV4-3 with TRBJ2-4; D remains unclear. V was clipped by 0 bases and J by 0 bases, with 9 bases between them. Germline CDR1 is LGHNA and CDR2 is YSLEER. The CDR3 runs to 16 residues. The DNA for the CDR3 is TGCGCCAGCAGCCAAGATTCACCCAGAGCCAAAAACATTCAGTACTTC. Translation gives CASSQDSPRAKNIQYF.